This TCR beta chain was sequenced during a study of T-cell reconstitution after alpha-beta-depleted transplantation in children. The CDR3 is 14 residues long. With V trimmed by 5 bases and J by 4 bases, 7 bases remained unmatched. The germline CDR1 and CDR2 sequences are DFQATT and SNEGSKA (reference sequence). Unique molecular identifiers were used in preparing the TCRbeta library. TCRdb independently ran MiXCR on the PCR reads; one entry per CDR3 protein. The sample contains about 270,000 distinct CDR3 sequences, about 10% of which appear only once. The receptor's source is a human donor who donated a stem cell graft to a child with SCID. The chain carries TRBV20-1 and TRBJ2-1, with 8 bases identical to TRBD2. The source material was PBMCs from the stem cell graft donor, sampled from the stem cell graft. DNA for the CDR3: TGCAGTGCTCTTAGCGGGGCAGGATACAATGAGCAGTTCTTC. This translates into CSALSGAGYNEQFF.